One and the same sample provided the 25 T cell receptor beta chains below, sequenced in a study of cytomegalovirus exposure and HLA in healthy donors. PCR amplification relied on 60 Vbeta primers (plus 13 Jbeta primers). Libraries were prepared by immunoSEQ multiplex PCR; TCRdb keeps only in-frame clonotypes and omits some of them. The table has around 150,000 clones, about three quarters seen once. Sequenced material: PBMCs. These receptors originate from a woman aged 25 to 45 in good health and CMV-seronegative.

The J gene is TRBJ1-3, the V gene TRBV10-1; 7 bases map to TRBD1. This CDR3 is 17 amino acids long. CDR1 and CDR2 from the germline V gene are WNHNN and SYGVQD (reference sequence). The V and J ends lost 8 bases and 3 bases, in that order; junction bases with no gene match: 16. The CDR3 sequence is CASRRDVQGMGGNTIYF. The CDR3 nucleotides read TGCGCCAGCCGTAGGGATGTACAGGGGATGGGTGGAAACACCATATATTTT.

V usage is TRBV29-1 and J usage is TRBJ2-7; D is unresolved. The CDR3 is 12 amino acids. Germline values: CDR1 SQVTM, CDR2 ANQGSEA. With 1 base removed from V and 4 bases from J, the gap between germline ends came to 8 bases. CDR3 protein: CSVEVTGYEQYF. The CDR3 DNA follows: TGCAGCGTTGAAGTAACCGGTTACGAGCAGTACTTC.

The chain recombines TRBV19 with TRBJ1-4; 7 positions match TRBD1. This CDR3 is 16 amino acids long. Germline V CDR1 and CDR2: LNHDA, SQIVND (reference sequence). With V trimmed by 5 bases and J by 1 base, 7 bases remained unmatched. CDR3 nucleotides: TGTGCCAGTAGTCTCGAGGGGGCGAGAACTAATGAAAAACTGTTTTTT. Its translation: CASSLEGARTNEKLFF.

This chain uses TRBV2 with TRBJ1-4; 11 bases are shared with TRBD1. The CDR3 has 15 residues. CDR1 SNHLY and CDR2 FYNNEI come from the germline V gene. V shed 1 base, J shed 8 bases, and the junction held 3 bases outside the gene matches. CDR3 protein: CASSEEGTGGEKLFF. The CDR3 DNA follows: TGTGCCAGCAGTGAAGAGGGGACAGGGGGAGAAAAACTGTTTTTT.

The rearrangement joins TRBV6-4 to TRBJ2-3; D is unresolved. The V gene's germline CDR1 is MRHNA and CDR2 SNTAGT. V shed 0 bases and J shed 2 bases, with 9 bases lying between them. This CDR3 has 15 residues. The CDR3 reads CASSDSSLSTDTQYF. The CDR3 DNA sequence: TGTGCCAGCAGTGACTCTTCCCTCTCCACAGATACGCAGTATTTT.

This chain links TRBV5-4 with TRBJ1-2; TRBD1 agrees at 7 bases. The CDR3 is 13 residues long. The germline CDR1 and CDR2 sequences are SGHNT and YYREEE (reference sequence). Unmatched junction bases numbered 5, after V lost 4 bases and J lost 5 bases. The CDR3 region has the DNA TGTGCCAGCAGCGCTTACAGGGGTTATGGCTACACCTTC. This encodes CASSAYRGYGYTF.

This chain uses TRBV6-6 with TRBJ1-2; D gene uncertain. The V end lost 5 bases, the J end lost 5 bases, and 12 bases lay between the germline ends. The germline CDR1 and CDR2 sequences are MNHNY and SVGAGI (reference sequence). This CDR3 is 13 amino acids long. The CDR3 coding sequence is TGTGCCAGCAGTCAACAAGAAGAATATGGCTACACCTTC. It codes for CASSQQEEYGYTF.

This clone was picked up one time. Being one base from a much bigger clone, this may be a read error. The chain uses TRBV10-3 and TRBJ1-2, with 7 bases matching TRBD1. This CDR3 is 16 amino acids long. Germline lookup yields CDR1 ENHRY and CDR2 SYGVKD. CDR3 nucleotide sequence: TGTGCCACCAGTGAGTCGGGGCCCAGGGGGGAGAATGGCTACACCTTC. It codes for CATSESGPRGENGYTF.

The CDR3 DNA is TGTGCCAGCAGTGAATTCAGGGGATGGGGCTACACCTTC. Protein sequence: CASSEFRGWGYTF. The chain combines TRBV2 with TRBJ1-2, with TRBD1 as a possible D gene (6 bases). Trimming removed 2 bases at V and 8 bases at J, with 12 bases between. CDR3 length equals 13 residues. Germline values: CDR1 SNHLY, CDR2 FYNNEI. Full variable domain (missing parts from reference TRBV2 and TRBJ1-2): EPEVTQTPSHQVTQMGQEVILRCVPISNHLYFYWYRQILGQKVEFLVSFYNNEISEKSEIFDDQFSVERPDGSNFTLKIRSTKLEDSAMYFCASSEFRGWGYTFGSGTRLTVV.

The chain is built from TRBV7-9 and TRBJ1-2; the match to TRBD1 covers 9 bases. Germline loops: CDR1 SEHNR, CDR2 FQNEAQ (reference sequence). J was trimmed by 2 bases and V by 2 bases; bases with no gene match: 3. CDR3 length: 15 amino acids. CDR3 protein: CASSLPGQGNYGYTF. The CDR3 DNA sequence: TGTGCCAGCAGCTTACCGGGACAGGGAAACTATGGCTACACCTTC.

The genes are TRBV5-1 and TRBJ2-5; tentatively, D is TRBD2 (6 bases). The ends were cut back, 7 bases at V and 3 bases at J, with 13 bases in the middle. Germline V gene lookup returns CDR1 SGHRS and CDR2 YFSETQ. This CDR3 spans 13 amino acids. The CDR3 reads CASDSTGEETQYF. The CDR3 DNA reads TGCGCCAGCGACTCGACGGGAGAAGAGACCCAGTACTTC.

This clone was observed once. The V and J genes are TRBV5-8 and TRBJ2-1, with 8 bases fitting TRBD1. The CDR3 sequence is 18 residues long. The germline CDR1 and CDR2 sequences are SGHTS and YDEGEE. With 4 bases clipped from V and 2 bases from J, the junction kept 14 bases outside the gene matches. The CDR3, as DNA: TGTGCCAGCAGCCTCGTAGACAGGGGCCTCTTGGCCTACAATGAGCAGTTCTTC. Translation gives CASSLVDRGLLAYNEQFF.

This chain joins TRBV25-1 and TRBJ1-3; the D is unclear. V lost 1 base to trimming and J lost 4 bases, with 14 bases between them. The CDR3 is 16 residues long. The germline V gene encodes CDR1 MGHDK and CDR2 SYGVNS. The CDR3 DNA reads as TGTGCCAGCAGTGAATCCGGGGTACTCAGCGGAAACACCATATATTTT. Translation: CASSESGVLSGNTIYF.

This clone has a single count. The chain joins TRBV6-6 to TRBJ1-5, with 7 bases that match TRBD1. V lost 0 bases to trimming and J lost 6 bases; unmatched junction nucleotides: 2. The germline V gene has CDR1 MNHNY and CDR2 SVGAGI (reference sequence). The CDR3 runs to 14 residues. The CDR3 region has the DNA TGTGCCAGCAGTTACTCGCAGGGGGTTCAGCCCCAGCATTTT. It encodes CASSYSQGVQPQHF.

V and J are TRBV11-2 and TRBJ1-1; TRBD1 might be the D (6 bases). Germline values: CDR1 SGHAT, CDR2 FQNNGV. This CDR3 is 14 amino acids long. Trimming left V 3 bases short and J 4 bases short, with 12 bases between. CDR3 protein: CASSFLTGPTEAFF. Here the CDR3 DNA reads TGTGCCAGCAGCTTCCTTACAGGGCCCACTGAAGCTTTCTTT.

This clone was observed a few times. The chain joins TRBV5-1 to TRBJ1-3; unclear D gene. Per germline, CDR1 SGHRS and CDR2 YFSETQ. With 7 bases removed from V and 9 bases from J, the gap between germline ends came to 14 bases. This CDR3 has 12 residues. CDR3 region: CASGEPSGTIYF. In DNA form, the CDR3 reads TGCGCCAGCGGAGAGCCCAGTGGCACCATATATTTT.

This chain uses TRBV14 with TRBJ2-1; D is ambiguous. V lost 2 bases and J lost 4, with 9 bases in between. The CDR3 consists of 14 residues. Germline assignment: CDR1 SGHDN and CDR2 FVKESK. The CDR3 sequence: CASSQTNRYNEQFF. The CDR3 nucleotides are TGTGCCAGCAGCCAAACAAACCGATACAATGAGCAGTTCTTC.

The chain combines TRBV5-1 with TRBJ2-1; 11 positions agree with TRBD2. V was clipped by 1 base and J by 4 bases; unmatched bases: 4. The CDR3 has 16 residues. Per germline, CDR1 SGHRS and CDR2 YFSETQ. The CDR3 region has the DNA TGCGCCAGCAGCTTGATTCCTAGCGGGGGGTACAATGAGCAGTTCTTC. It translates to CASSLIPSGGYNEQFF.

V is TRBV19 and J is TRBJ2-7; 9 bases match TRBD1. The CDR3 loop spans 15 amino acids. V was pared by 3 bases and J by 5 bases, with 8 bases of the junction left unmatched. Germline V gene lookup returns CDR1 LNHDA and CDR2 SQIVND (reference sequence). The CDR3 DNA reads TGTGCCAGTAGTATTGGTACAGGGGGCCAAAACGAGCAGTACTTC. The encoded protein is CASSIGTGGQNEQYF. Combining the CDR3 with reference TRBV19 and TRBJ2-7 gives the whole variable domain DGGITQSPKYLFRKEGQNVTLSCEQNLNHDAMYWYRQDPGQGLRLIYYSQIVNDFQKGDIAEGYSVSREKKESFPLTVTSAQKNPTAFYLCASSIGTGGQNEQYFGPGTRLTVT.

CDR3 nucleotides: TGTGCCACCAGATACTCTGGGGCCAACGTCCTGACTTTC. It is translated as CATRYSGANVLTF. This rearrangement joins TRBV15 to TRBJ2-6, with no clear D. In germline, CDR1 is LNHNV, CDR2 YYDKDF (reference sequence). The length of the CDR3 is 13 residues. With 6 bases removed from V and 0 bases from J, the gap between germline ends came to 3 bases.

The V gene is TRBV2, the J gene TRBJ1-1; D remains unclear. The germline V gene has CDR1 SNHLY and CDR2 FYNNEI. The V end lost 6 bases, the J end lost 1 base, and 9 bases lay between the germline ends. The CDR3 runs 13 residues. CDR3 sequence: CASRGVQNTEAFF. DNA for the CDR3: TGTGCCAGCAGGGGAGTTCAGAACACTGAAGCTTTCTTT.

This clone has a single count. The chain joins TRBV13 to TRBJ2-1; 7 bases align to TRBD2. This CDR3 is built from 15 residues. CDR1 PRHDT and CDR2 FYEKMQ come from the germline V gene (reference sequence). With V trimmed by 1 base and J by 3 bases, 3 bases remained unmatched. The CDR3 loop is CASSLDAGVYNEQFF. In nucleotides, the CDR3 is TGTGCCAGCAGCTTAGATGCGGGGGTCTACAATGAGCAGTTCTTC.

The chain employs TRBV5-5 and TRBJ2-5, with 7 bases fitting TRBD1. Germline CDR1 is SGHKS and CDR2 is YYEKEE (reference sequence). The V gene end was trimmed by 1 base and the J gene end by 1 base; junction bases not matched to a gene: 7. The CDR3 is 16 residues long. The CDR3 is CASSLYWGTAQETQYF. Here the CDR3 DNA reads TGTGCCAGCAGCTTGTATTGGGGGACAGCCCAAGAGACCCAGTACTTC.

V usage is TRBV5-5 and J usage is TRBJ1-2; tentatively, D is TRBD1 (5 bases). The V end lost 0 bases, the J end lost 2 bases, and 14 bases lay between the germline ends. The CDR3 is 16 amino acids. CDR1 and CDR2 from the germline V gene are SGHKS and YYEKEE (reference sequence). This chain's CDR3 is CASSLDPEGLNYGYTF. CDR3 in DNA: TGTGCCAGCAGCTTGGATCCGGAGGGGTTAAACTATGGCTACACCTTC.

The V call is TRBV5-1, the J call TRBJ1-2; D gene ambiguous. V was clipped by 2 bases and J by 0 bases, with 11 bases between them. Germline CDR1 is SGHRS and CDR2 is YFSETQ. The CDR3 totals 15 residues. The CDR3 is CASSLSALSNYGYTF. The CDR3 bases are TGCGCCAGCAGCTTATCAGCGCTATCTAACTATGGCTACACCTTC.